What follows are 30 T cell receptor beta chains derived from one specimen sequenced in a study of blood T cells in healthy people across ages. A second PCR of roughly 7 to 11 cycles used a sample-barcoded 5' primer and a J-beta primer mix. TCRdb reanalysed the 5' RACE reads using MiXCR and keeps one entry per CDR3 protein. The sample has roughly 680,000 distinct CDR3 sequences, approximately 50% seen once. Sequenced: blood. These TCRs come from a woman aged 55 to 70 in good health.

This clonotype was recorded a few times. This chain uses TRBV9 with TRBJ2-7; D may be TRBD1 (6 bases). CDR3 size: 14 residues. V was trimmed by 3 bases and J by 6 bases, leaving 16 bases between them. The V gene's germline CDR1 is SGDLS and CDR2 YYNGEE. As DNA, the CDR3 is TGTGCCAGCAGCGCGGGACACGAGAAAGGCGAGCAGTACTTC. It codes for CASSAGHEKGEQYF.

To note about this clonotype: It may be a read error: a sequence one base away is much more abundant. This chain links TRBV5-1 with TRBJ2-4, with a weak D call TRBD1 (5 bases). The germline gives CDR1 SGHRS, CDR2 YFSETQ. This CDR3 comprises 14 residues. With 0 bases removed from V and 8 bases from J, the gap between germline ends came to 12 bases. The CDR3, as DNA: TGCGCCAGCAGCTTGGGGGGCCTTAAAGACATTCAGTACTTC. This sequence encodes CASSLGGLKDIQYF.

The CDR3 nucleotides read TGTGCCAGCAGTGGACACAGGGGTGCCAAAAACATTCAGTACTTC. Protein product: CASSGHRGAKNIQYF. This sequence joins TRBV28 and TRBJ2-4, with 7 bases fitting TRBD1. The junction had 5 bases not matched to a gene; V was cut back by 5 bases and J by 1 base. The germline V gene has CDR1 MDHEN and CDR2 SYDVKM. The CDR3 is 15 residues long. The full variable domain, in which reference TRBV28 and TRBJ2-4 provide the parts outside the CDR3, is DVKVTQSSRYLVKRTGEKVFLECVQDMDHENMFWYRQDPGLGLRLIYFSYDVKMKEKGDIPEGYSVSREKKERFSLILESASTNQTSMYLCASSGHRGAKNIQYFGAGTRLSVL.

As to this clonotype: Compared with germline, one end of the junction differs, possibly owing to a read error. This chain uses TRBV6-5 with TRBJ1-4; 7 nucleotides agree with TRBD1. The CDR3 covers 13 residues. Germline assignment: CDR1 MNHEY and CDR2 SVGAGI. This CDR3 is CASSSDRDENLFF. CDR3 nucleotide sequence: TGTGCCAGCAGCTCCGACAGGGATGAAAACCTGTTTTTT.

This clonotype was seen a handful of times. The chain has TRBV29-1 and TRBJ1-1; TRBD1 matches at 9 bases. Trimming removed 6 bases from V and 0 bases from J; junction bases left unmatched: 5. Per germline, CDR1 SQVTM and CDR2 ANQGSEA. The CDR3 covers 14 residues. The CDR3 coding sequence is TGCAGCGTAACCGACAGGGGGTTGAACACTGAAGCTTTCTTT. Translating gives CSVTDRGLNTEAFF.

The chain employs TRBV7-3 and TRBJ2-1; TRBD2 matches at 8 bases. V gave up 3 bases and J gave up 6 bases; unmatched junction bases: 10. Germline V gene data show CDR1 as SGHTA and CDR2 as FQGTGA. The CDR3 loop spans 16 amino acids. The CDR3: CASSFGGDPGRNEQFF. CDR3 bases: TGTGCCAGCAGCTTCGGGGGGGACCCCGGTCGCAATGAGCAGTTCTTC.

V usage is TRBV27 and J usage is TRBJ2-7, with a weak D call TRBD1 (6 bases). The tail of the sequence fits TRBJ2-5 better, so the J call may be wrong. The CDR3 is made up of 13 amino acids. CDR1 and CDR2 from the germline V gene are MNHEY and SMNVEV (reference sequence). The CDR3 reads CASAIRGQETQYF. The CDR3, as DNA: TGTGCCAGCGCGATAAGGGGGCAAGAGACCCAGTACTTC.

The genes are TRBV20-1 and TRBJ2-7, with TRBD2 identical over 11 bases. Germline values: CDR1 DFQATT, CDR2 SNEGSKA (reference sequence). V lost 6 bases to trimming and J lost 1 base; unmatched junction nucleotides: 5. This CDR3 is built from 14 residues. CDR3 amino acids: CSALAGGLSYEQYF. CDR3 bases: TGCAGTGCCTTAGCGGGAGGGCTTTCCTACGAGCAGTACTTC.

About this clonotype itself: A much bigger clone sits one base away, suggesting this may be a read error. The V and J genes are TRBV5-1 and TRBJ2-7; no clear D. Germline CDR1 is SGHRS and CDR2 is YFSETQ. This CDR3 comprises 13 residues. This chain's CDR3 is CASEMTGSCEQYF. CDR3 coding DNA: TGCGCCAGCGAGATGACCGGCTCCTGCGAGCAGTACTTC.

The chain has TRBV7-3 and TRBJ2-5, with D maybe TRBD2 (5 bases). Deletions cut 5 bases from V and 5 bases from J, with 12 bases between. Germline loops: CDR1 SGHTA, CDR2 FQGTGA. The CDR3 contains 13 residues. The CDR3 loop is CASSPAVGETQYF. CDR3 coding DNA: TGTGCCAGCAGCCCAGCGGTTGGGGAGACCCAGTACTTC.

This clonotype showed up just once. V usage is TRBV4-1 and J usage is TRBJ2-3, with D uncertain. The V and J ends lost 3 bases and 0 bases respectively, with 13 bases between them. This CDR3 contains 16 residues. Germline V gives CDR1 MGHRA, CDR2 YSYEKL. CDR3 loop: CASSHPVADSTDTQYF. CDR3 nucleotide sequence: TGCGCCAGCAGCCATCCGGTGGCGGACAGCACAGATACGCAGTATTTT.

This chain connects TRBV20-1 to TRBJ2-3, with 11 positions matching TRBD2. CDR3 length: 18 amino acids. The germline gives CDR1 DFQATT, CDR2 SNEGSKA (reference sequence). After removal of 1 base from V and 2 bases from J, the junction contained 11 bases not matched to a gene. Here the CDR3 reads CSARGALGTSGYTDTQYF. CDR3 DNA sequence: TGCAGTGCTAGAGGAGCCCTCGGGACTAGCGGATACACAGATACGCAGTATTTT.

The CDR3 nucleotides are TGTGCCAGCAGCTTTGAGACTAGACTCGGGGAGCTGTTTTTT. It specifies CASSFETRLGELFF. The rearrangement links TRBV13 to TRBJ2-2; D is possibly TRBD2 (6 bases). CDR3 size: 14 residues. V lost 3 bases and J 7 bases, leaving 12 bases between the germline ends. CDR1 and CDR2 (germline): PRHDT, FYEKMQ (reference sequence).

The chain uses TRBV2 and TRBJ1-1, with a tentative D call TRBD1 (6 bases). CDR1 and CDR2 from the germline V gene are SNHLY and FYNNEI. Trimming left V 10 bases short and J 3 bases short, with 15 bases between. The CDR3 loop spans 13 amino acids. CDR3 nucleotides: TGTGCCACCAAAGGACAGAGGGACACTGAAGCTTTCTTT. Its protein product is CATKGQRDTEAFF.

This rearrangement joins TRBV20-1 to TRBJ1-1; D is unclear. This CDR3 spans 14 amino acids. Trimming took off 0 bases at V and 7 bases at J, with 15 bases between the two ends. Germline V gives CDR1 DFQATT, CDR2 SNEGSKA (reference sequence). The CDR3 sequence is CSARDPPRVVEAFF. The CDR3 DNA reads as TGCAGTGCTAGAGATCCGCCCCGAGTTGTTGAAGCTTTCTTT.

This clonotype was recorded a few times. The CDR3 spells CASYLGVATYNEQFF. As DNA, the CDR3 is TGCGCCAGCTATTTGGGAGTAGCGACCTACAATGAGCAGTTCTTC. The chain recombines TRBV5-1 with TRBJ2-1; the D gene is possibly TRBD2 (5 bases). The V end was cut by 7 bases, the J end by 2 bases, with 16 bases between. Germline lookup yields CDR1 SGHRS and CDR2 YFSETQ. This CDR3 region has 15 residues.

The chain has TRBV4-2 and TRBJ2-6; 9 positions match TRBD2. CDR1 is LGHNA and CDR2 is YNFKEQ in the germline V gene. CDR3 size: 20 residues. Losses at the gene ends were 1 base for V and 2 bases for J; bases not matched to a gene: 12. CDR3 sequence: CASSQGRASGKGTGANVLTF. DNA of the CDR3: TGTGCCAGCAGCCAAGGCCGGGCTAGCGGGAAGGGAACTGGGGCCAACGTCCTGACTTTC.

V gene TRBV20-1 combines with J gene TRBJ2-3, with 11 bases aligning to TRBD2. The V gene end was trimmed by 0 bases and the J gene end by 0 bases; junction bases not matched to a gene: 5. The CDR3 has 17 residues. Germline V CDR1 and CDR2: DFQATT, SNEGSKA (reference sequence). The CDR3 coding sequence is TGCAGTGCTAGAGAGGCTAGCGGGAGGTCTAGCACAGATACGCAGTATTTT. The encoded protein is CSAREASGRSSTDTQYF.

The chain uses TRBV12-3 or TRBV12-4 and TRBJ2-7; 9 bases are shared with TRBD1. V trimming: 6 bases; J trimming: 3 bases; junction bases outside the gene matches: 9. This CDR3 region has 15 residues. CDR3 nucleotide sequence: TGTGCCAGCAGGAGGGGGACAGGGAAAGGCTACGAGCAGTACTTC. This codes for CASRRGTGKGYEQYF.

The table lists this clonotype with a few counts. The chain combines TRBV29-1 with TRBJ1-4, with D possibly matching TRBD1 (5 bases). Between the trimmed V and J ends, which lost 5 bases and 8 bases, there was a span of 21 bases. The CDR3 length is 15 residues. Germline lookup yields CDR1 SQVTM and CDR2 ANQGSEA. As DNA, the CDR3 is TGCAGCGTTTCACCGGGACTCCCCTCGGGAGAAAAACTGTTTTTT. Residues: CSVSPGLPSGEKLFF.

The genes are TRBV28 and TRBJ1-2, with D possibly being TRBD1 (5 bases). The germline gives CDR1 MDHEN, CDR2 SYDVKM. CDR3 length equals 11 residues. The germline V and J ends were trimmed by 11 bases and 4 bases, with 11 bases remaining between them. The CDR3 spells CAAAGIYGYTF. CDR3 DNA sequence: TGTGCCGCGGCAGGGATCTATGGCTACACCTTC.

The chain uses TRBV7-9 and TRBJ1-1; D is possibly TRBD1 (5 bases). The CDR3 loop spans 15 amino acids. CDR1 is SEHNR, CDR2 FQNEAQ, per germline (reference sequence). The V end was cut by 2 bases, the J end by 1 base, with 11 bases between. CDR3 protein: CASSLSAGKNTEAFF. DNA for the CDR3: TGTGCCAGCAGCTTATCGGCAGGGAAGAACACTGAAGCTTTCTTT.

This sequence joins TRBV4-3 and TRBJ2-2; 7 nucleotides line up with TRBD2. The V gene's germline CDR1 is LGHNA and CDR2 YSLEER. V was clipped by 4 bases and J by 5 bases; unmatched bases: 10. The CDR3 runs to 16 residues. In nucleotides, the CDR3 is TGCGCCAGCAGCCTGCCGGCTAGCGGTCTAACCGGGGAGCTGTTTTTT. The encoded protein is CASSLPASGLTGELFF.

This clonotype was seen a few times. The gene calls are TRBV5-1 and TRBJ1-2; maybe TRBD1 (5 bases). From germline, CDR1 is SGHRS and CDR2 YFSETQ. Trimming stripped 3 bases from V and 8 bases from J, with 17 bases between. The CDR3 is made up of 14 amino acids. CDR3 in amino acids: CASSSPEGREGYTF. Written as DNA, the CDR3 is TGCGCCAGCAGCTCCCCGGAGGGGCGCGAGGGCTACACCTTC.

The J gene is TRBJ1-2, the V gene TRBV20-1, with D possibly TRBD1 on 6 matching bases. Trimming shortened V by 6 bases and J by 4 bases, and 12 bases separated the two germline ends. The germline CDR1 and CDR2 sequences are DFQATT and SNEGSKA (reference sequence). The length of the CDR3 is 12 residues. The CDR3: CSARGGLYGYTF. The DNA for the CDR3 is TGCAGTGCCCGAGGGGGGCTCTATGGCTACACCTTC.

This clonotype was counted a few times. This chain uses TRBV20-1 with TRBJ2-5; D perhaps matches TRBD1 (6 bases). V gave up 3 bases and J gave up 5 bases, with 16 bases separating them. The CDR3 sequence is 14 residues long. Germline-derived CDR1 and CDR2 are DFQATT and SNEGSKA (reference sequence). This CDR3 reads CSASRVRGPETQYF. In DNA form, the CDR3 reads TGCAGTGCTAGTAGGGTCAGGGGCCCGGAGACCCAGTACTTC.

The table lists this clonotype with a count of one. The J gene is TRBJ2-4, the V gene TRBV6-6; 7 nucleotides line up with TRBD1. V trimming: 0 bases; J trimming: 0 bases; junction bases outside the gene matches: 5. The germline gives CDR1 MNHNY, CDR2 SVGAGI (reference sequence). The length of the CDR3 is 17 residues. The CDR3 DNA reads TGTGCCAGCAGTTACTCCACAGGGGCCCTAGCCAAAAACATTCAGTACTTC. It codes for CASSYSTGALAKNIQYF.

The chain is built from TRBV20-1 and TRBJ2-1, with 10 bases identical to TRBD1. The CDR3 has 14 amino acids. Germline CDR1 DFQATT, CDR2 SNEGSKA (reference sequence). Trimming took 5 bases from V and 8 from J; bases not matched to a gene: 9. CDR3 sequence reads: CSAWDRGLTDEQFF. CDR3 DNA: TGCAGTGCTTGGGACAGGGGACTGACGGATGAGCAGTTCTTC.

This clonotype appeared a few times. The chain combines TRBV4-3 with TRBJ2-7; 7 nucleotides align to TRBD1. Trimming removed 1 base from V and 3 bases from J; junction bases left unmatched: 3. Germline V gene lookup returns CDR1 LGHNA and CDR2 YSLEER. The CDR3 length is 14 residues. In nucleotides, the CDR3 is TGCGCCAGCAGCCAAGCCCGACAGGGCTACGAGCAGTACTTC. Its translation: CASSQARQGYEQYF.

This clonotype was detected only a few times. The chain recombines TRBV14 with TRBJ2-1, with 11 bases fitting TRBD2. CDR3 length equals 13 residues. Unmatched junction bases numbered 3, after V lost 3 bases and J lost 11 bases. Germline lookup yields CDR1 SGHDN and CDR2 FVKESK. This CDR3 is CASSQRTSGQQFF. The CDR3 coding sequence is TGTGCCAGCAGCCAGAGGACTAGCGGGCAGCAGTTCTTC.